These T cell receptor beta chains were read from a single sample in a study of cytomegalovirus exposure and HLA in healthy donors. Repertoires were generated with immunoSEQ multiplex PCR, while TCRdb's copy carries only in-frame clones and drops some. Counted here are 95,000 or so clones, around 81% occurring once; the ten biggest clones make up less than 4.5%. The sequencing input was PBMCs. The receptor set was obtained from an older woman in good health and CMV-seropositive. The CDR3 runs from the conserved cysteine through the conserved F or W. Size values are once, few and many counts, or a class for expanded clones, and some rows have none.

.	TRBV27	TRBJ2-2	CASSQGTGIGTGELFF
.	TRBV29-1	TRBJ2-3	CSVGTSGADMQYF
.	TRBV7-2	TRBJ2-3	CASSLSGLTKGGPPDTQYF
.	TRBV7-2	TRBJ1-6	CASSADRGIGSPLHF
.	TRBV19	TRBJ2-1	CASSMKSGGYNEQFF
.	TRBV10-3	TRBJ2-1	CAISESPGNSGRGTYNEQFF
once	TRBV19	TRBJ2-1	CASQRRESSYNEQFF
.	TRBV7-8	TRBJ1-5	CASSKIRQGNQPQHF
.	TRBV7-8	TRBJ1-4	CASSFRQGGTEKLFF
once	TRBV7-7	TRBJ2-1	CASSPSSGSYNEQFF
.	TRBV19	TRBJ2-1	CASSIDSYRGLAGSSYNEQFF
.	TRBV5-1	TRBJ2-1	CASSLGTPASYNEQFF
.	TRBV18	TRBJ1-6	CASSLQRAYNSPLHF
.	TRBV7-9	TRBJ2-5	CASSLGDSPSLETQYF
.	TRBV2	TRBJ2-6	CASTGNGANVLTF
once	TRBV6-6	TRBJ2-1	CASIREVLSNEQFF
.	TRBV5-1	TRBJ2-3	CASSLGTGGGLTDTQYF
.	TRBV5-1	TRBJ2-1	CASSAEPGLYNEQFF
few	TRBV14	TRBJ2-5	CASSQVVQGSDFRETQYF
.	TRBV18	TRBJ1-3	CASSPTEPRNTIYF
.	TRBV5-5	TRBJ2-7	CASRLTSGIPEQYF
.	TRBV28	TRBJ2-4	CASSSRRQGPNIQYF
.	TRBV19	TRBJ2-1	CASSIPQTGPKQFF
.	TRBV7-9	TRBJ2-7	CSSSLFFSGGGFTYEQYF
.	TRBV4-1	TRBJ2-7	CASSQVGGLAGIYEQYF
once	TRBV19	TRBJ1-1	CASSIGGGVDTEAFF
.	TRBV7-9	TRBJ2-5	CASSLDREVDTQYF
.	TRBV6-6	TRBJ1-6	CASSETGPNSPLHF
.	TRBV5-1	TRBJ2-3	CASSLLQSLNTDTQYF
.	TRBV10-3	TRBJ2-7	CAIMDIGGSSYEQYF
.	TRBV2	TRBJ1-5	CASSEEGSNQPQHF
.	TRBV5-5	TRBJ2-7	CASRPQTELSYEQYF
few	TRBV19	TRBJ1-1	CASSMGTTVQGRAFF
.	TRBV12-5	TRBJ2-3	CASGLARTDTQYF
.	TRBV28	TRBJ2-2	CASSSVGQTNTGELFF
.	TRBV5-6	TRBJ2-6	CASSLVQQKSSGANVLTF
.	TRBV11-2	TRBJ2-1	CASSLVVAGDTSYNEQFF
.	TRBV19	TRBJ2-7	CASSGGTSGRWLHEQYF
.	TRBV7-3	TRBJ2-5	CASTKGGASLETQYF
once	TRBV11-3	TRBJ1-1	CASSSPGGAEAFF
.	TRBV4-1	TRBJ2-6	CASRVGRQGSGANVLTF
.	TRBV25-1	TRBJ1-4	CASTRNEKLFF
.	TRBV18	TRBJ2-7	CASSPPNSFYEQYF
few	TRBV4-3	TRBJ2-2	CASSQGMRENTGELFF
once	TRBV6-5	.	CASSYPTSGRSYEQYF
.	TRBV19	TRBJ1-2	CASSTSRQPLLGYTF